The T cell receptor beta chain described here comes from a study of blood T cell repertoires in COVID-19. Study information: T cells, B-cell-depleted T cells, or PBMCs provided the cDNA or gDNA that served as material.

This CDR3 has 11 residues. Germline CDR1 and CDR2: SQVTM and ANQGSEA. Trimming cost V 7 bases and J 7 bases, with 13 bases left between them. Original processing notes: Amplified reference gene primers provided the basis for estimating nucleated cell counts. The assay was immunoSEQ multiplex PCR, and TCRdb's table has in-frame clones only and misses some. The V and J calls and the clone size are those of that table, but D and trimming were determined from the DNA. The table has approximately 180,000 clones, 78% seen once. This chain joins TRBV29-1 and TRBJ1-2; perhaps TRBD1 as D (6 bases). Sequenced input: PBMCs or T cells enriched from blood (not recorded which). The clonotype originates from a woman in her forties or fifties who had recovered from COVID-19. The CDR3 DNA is TGCAGCGCTCACCGAGGGGGTGGCTACACCTTC. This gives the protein CSAHRGGGYTF.